One and the same sample provided the 23 T cell receptor beta chains below, sequenced in a study of blood T cells in healthy people across ages. Sample-barcoded 5' priming and a J-beta primer mix drove a second PCR of about 6 to 11 cycles. Using its own MiXCR run on the 5' RACE reads, TCRdb lists one record per CDR3 protein. The table includes hundreds of thousands of distinct CDR3 sequences, about 51% detected once. The specimen sequenced was blood. All receptors come from a woman older than 75 in good health.

This clonotype appeared a single time. This chain links TRBV2 with TRBJ2-1; 12 nucleotides match TRBD2. Germline V lookup: CDR1 SNHLY, CDR2 FYNNEI. Trimming at V came to 2 bases and at J to 10 bases, leaving 6 bases not matched to a gene. The CDR3 sequence is 15 residues long. This CDR3 reads CASSEQLAGGGEQFF. The CDR3 DNA sequence: TGTGCCAGCAGTGAACAACTAGCGGGGGGCGGCGAGCAGTTCTTC.

In this sample, this clonotype turned up once. The rearrangement links TRBV4-1 to TRBJ1-1, with D possibly being TRBD1 (6 bases). The CDR3 has 15 amino acids. CDR1 and CDR2 from the germline V gene are MGHRA and YSYEKL. Trimming removed 4 bases at V and 5 bases at J, with 17 bases between. CDR3 nucleotide sequence: TGCGCCAGCAGCCCCCGGGGGGCCGAGGGGACTGAAGCTTTCTTT. Translation gives CASSPRGAEGTEAFF.

To note about this clonotype: Just one base apart from a much larger clone, this may be a read error. The J gene is TRBJ2-3, the V gene TRBV2; D is unclear. The germline V and J ends were trimmed by 5 bases and 0 bases, with 6 bases remaining between them. Germline V lookup: CDR1 SNHLY, CDR2 FYNNEI. The CDR3 has 13 amino acids. The CDR3 protein is CASSTESTDTQYF. CDR3 nucleotides: TGTGCCAGCAGTACGGAGAGCACAGATACGCAGTATTTT.

The chain combines TRBV27 with TRBJ2-4; TRBD1 might be the D (5 bases). The closer fit of TRBJ2-7 to the DNA end suggests the J call may be wrong. The CDR3 has 13 amino acids. Germline assignment: CDR1 MNHEY and CDR2 SMNVEV (reference sequence). CDR3 loop: CASSFVDTYEQYF. In DNA, the CDR3 is TGTGCCAGCAGTTTTGTGGACACCTACGAGCAGTACTTC.

This clonotype was picked up many times. The V gene is TRBV29-1, the J gene TRBJ2-3; 9 bases are a match to TRBD2. Germline V gene sequence: CDR1 SQVTM, CDR2 ANQGSEA. CDR3 length: 13 residues. After removal of 5 bases from V and 4 bases from J, the junction contained 4 bases not matched to a gene. For the CDR3, the DNA is TGCAGCGTTCTTAGCGGGAGTCCAGATACGCAGTATTTT. Translating it yields CSVLSGSPDTQYF.

The chain carries TRBV5-1 and TRBJ1-2; the D is unclear. The CDR3 covers 13 residues. With 2 bases removed from V and 5 bases from J, the gap between germline ends came to 10 bases. Germline assignment: CDR1 SGHRS and CDR2 YFSETQ. CDR3 DNA sequence: TGCGCCAGCAGCTTTGACGGAATATATGGCTACACCTTC. Translation gives CASSFDGIYGYTF. The whole variable domain, filled in from reference TRBV5-1 and TRBJ1-2, reads KAGVTQTPRYLIKTRGQQVTLSCSPISGHRSVSWYQQTPGQGLQFLFEYFSETQRNKGNFPGRFSGRQFSNSRSEMNVSTLELGDSALYLCASSFDGIYGYTFGSGTRLTVV.

This rearrangement joins TRBV3-1 to TRBJ2-2; no definite D call. V lost 0 bases and J 7 bases, leaving 12 bases between the germline ends. Germline V gene lookup returns CDR1 LGHDT and CDR2 YNNKEL (reference sequence). This CDR3 is 15 amino acids long. Written as DNA, the CDR3 is TGTGCCAGCAGCCAAGAAGTGGGGTCAGTCGGGGAGCTGTTTTTT. Its protein is CASSQEVGSVGELFF.

This clonotype was detected a few times. The CDR3 DNA reads as TGCGCCAGCAGCTTAGCACCAGCGGGGGGATTAGGGGGCACAGATACGCAGTATTTT. It codes for CASSLAPAGGLGGTDTQYF. The rearrangement joins TRBV5-1 to TRBJ2-3, with 9 bases that match TRBD2. V trimming: 2 bases; J trimming: 1 base; junction bases outside the gene matches: 14. This CDR3 has 19 residues. CDR1 is SGHRS, CDR2 YFSETQ, per germline.

To note about this clonotype: A much larger clone differs by one base, so this may be a read error. V and J are TRBV21-1 and TRBJ2-3. TRBV21-1 is reported as a pseudogene. CDR3 length: 15 residues. The CDR3 sequence is CASTKKIRTQDTQNF. The CDR3 nucleotides read TGTGCCAGCACCAAGAAAATAAGGACACAAGATACGCAGAATTTT.

This clonotype was detected a few times. The rearrangement uses TRBV29-1 and TRBJ1-1; a weak D match, TRBD1 (6 bases). V was pared by 7 bases and J by 4 bases, with 13 bases between. The CDR3 is 12 amino acids. Germline V gene data show CDR1 as SQVTM and CDR2 as ANQGSEA. Written as DNA, the CDR3 is TGCAGCGGGAAACAGGGTGGCACTGAAGCTTTCTTT. Translating it yields CSGKQGGTEAFF.

The rearrangement links TRBV25-1 to TRBJ2-5; no clear D. V was cut by 4 bases and J by 4 bases, with 10 bases left in between. Germline CDR1 is MGHDK and CDR2 is SYGVNS. The CDR3 totals 13 residues. The CDR3 sequence is CASSAARGETQYF. Here the CDR3 DNA reads TGTGCCAGCAGTGCGGCCCGAGGAGAGACCCAGTACTTC. The entire variable domain, with the rest obtained from reference TRBV25-1 and TRBJ2-5, is as follows: EADIYQTPRYLVIGTGKKITLECSQTMGHDKMYWYQQDPGMELHLIHYSYGVNSTEKGDLSSESTVSRIRTEHFPLTLESARPSHTSQYLCASSAARGETQYFGPGTRLLVL.

The chain employs TRBV12-3 or TRBV12-4 and TRBJ1-5; D is perhaps TRBD1 (6 bases). Trimming took off 3 bases at V and 6 bases at J, with 9 bases between the two ends. The CDR3 extends over 13 amino acids. The CDR3 loop is CASSFSGAQPQHF. CDR3 nucleotide sequence: TGTGCCAGCAGTTTCTCGGGGGCTCAGCCCCAGCATTTT.

The genes are TRBV27 and TRBJ1-5; D unresolved. V lost 3 bases to trimming and J lost 7 bases, with 19 bases between them. Germline V gives CDR1 MNHEY, CDR2 SMNVEV (reference sequence). The CDR3 runs 16 residues. Here the CDR3 reads CASSFFSRTKEQPQHF. The CDR3 nucleotides read TGTGCCAGCAGTTTTTTTTCTAGGACGAAGGAGCAGCCCCAGCATTTT.

About this clonotype: At one end, the junction sequence differs from germline, possibly due to a read error. This chain joins TRBV13 and TRBJ2-5; D gene ambiguous. CDR3 length: 13 residues. Germline CDR1 reads PRHDT; CDR2 reads FYEKMQ (reference sequence). In DNA, the CDR3 is TGTGCCATCAGCCAGTCGATGGGAAATGAGCAGTACTTC. This gives the protein CAISQSMGNEQYF. Full variable domain (remainder filled in from reference TRBV13 and TRBJ2-5): AAGVIQSPRHLIKEKRETATLKCYPIPRHDTVYWYQQGPGQDPQFLISFYEKMQSDKGSIPDRFSAQQFSDYHSELNMSSLELGDSALYFCAISQSMGNEQYFGPGTRLLVL.

The rearrangement links TRBV24-1 to TRBJ2-2; D may correspond to TRBD1 or TRBD2 (5 bases each). Germline V gene lookup returns CDR1 KGHDR and CDR2 SFDVKD. CDR3 length equals 14 residues. V dropped 0 bases and J dropped 6 bases, with 7 bases sitting between them. Here the CDR3 reads CATSDLRGAGELFF. The CDR3 DNA sequence: TGTGCCACCAGTGATTTGCGGGGCGCCGGGGAGCTGTTTTTT.

The table lists this clonotype with a few counts. The chain carries TRBV2 and TRBJ2-2; a weak D match, TRBD2 (6 bases). The CDR3 covers 14 residues. Trimming pared 6 bases from V and 1 base from J, leaving 9 bases between. Germline lookup yields CDR1 SNHLY and CDR2 FYNNEI. CDR3 region: CASSGGLNTGELFF. CDR3 nucleotides: TGTGCCAGCAGCGGGGGACTGAACACCGGGGAGCTGTTTTTT.

This clonotype has at least ten counts. The chain is built from TRBV7-8 and TRBJ2-7; 9 bases are a match to TRBD2. The CDR3 sequence is 14 residues long. V lost 6 bases and J lost 3; bases outside the gene matches: 6. Looked up from germline, CDR1 is SGHVS and CDR2 is FQNEAQ. This chain's CDR3 is CASRAGLAIYEQYF. The CDR3 DNA reads as TGTGCCAGCAGGGCGGGACTAGCCATCTACGAGCAGTACTTC. The entire variable domain, with the rest obtained from reference TRBV7-8 and TRBJ2-7, is as follows: GAGVSQSPRYKVAKRGQDVALRCDPISGHVSLFWYQQALGQGPEFLTYFQNEAQLDKSGLPSDRFFAERPEGSVSTLKIQRTQQEDSAVYLCASRAGLAIYEQYFGPGTRLTVT.

Regarding this clonotype: At one of its ends the junction is not consistent with the germline gene, which may arise from a read error. V usage is TRBV6-5 and J usage is TRBJ2-1; D perhaps matches TRBD2 (6 bases). CDR1 is MNHEY and CDR2 is SVGAGI in the germline V gene. CDR3 length: 14 residues. The CDR3 DNA reads as TGTACCAGCAGTAGGAGGAGGGCCGGAAATGAGCAGTTCTTC. Translation: CTSSRRRAGNEQFF.

This clonotype has just a few counts. This may be a read error: a much more frequent sequence differs by one nucleotide. The genes are TRBV10-3 and TRBJ2-1; D not certain. The CDR3 covers 13 residues. V gave up 0 bases and J gave up 14 bases, with 14 bases separating them. Germline V gene data show CDR1 as ENHRY and CDR2 as SYGVKD. Here the CDR3 DNA reads TGTGCCATCAGTGAGTCTGAGCCTAGAGCTAAGTTCTTC. It yields the protein CAISESEPRAKFF.

As regards this clonotype: A much larger clone lies one base from this, so it may be a read error. The rearrangement links TRBV7-3 to TRBJ2-3, with D uncertain. Trimming shortened V by 7 bases and J by 9 bases, and 14 bases separated the two germline ends. Germline lookup yields CDR1 SGHTA and CDR2 FQGTGA. This CDR3 is built from 12 residues. CDR3 DNA sequence: TGTGCCAGCATCTTGGGCTATGGAACGCAGTATTTT. Protein product: CASILGYGTQYF.

The rearrangement uses TRBV2 and TRBJ1-2; TRBD1 is a possible D gene (5 bases). Trimming shortened V by 4 bases and J by 2 bases, and 8 bases separated the two germline ends. CDR1 and CDR2 (germline): SNHLY, FYNNEI. CDR3 size: 13 residues. The chain's CDR3 is CASSGRGNYGYTF. The DNA of the CDR3 is TGTGCCAGCAGTGGTCGGGGGAACTATGGCTACACCTTC.

This clonotype was counted at least ten times. The rearrangement joins TRBV9 to TRBJ2-1; 9 nucleotides align to TRBD1. With V trimmed by 4 bases and J by 3 bases, 5 bases remained unmatched. The CDR3 sequence is 15 residues long. Germline lookup yields CDR1 SGDLS and CDR2 YYNGEE. This chain's CDR3 is CASSPRTGVYNEQFF. The DNA for the CDR3 is TGTGCCAGCAGCCCACGGACAGGGGTCTACAATGAGCAGTTCTTC.

V is TRBV10-3 and J is TRBJ2-1; D ambiguous. This CDR3 comprises 14 residues. Trimming removed 3 bases at V and 3 bases at J, with 9 bases between. In germline, CDR1 is ENHRY, CDR2 SYGVKD. CDR3 DNA sequence: TGTGCCATCAGTGATGGGCAGAACTACAATGAGCAGTTCTTC. Its protein is CAISDGQNYNEQFF.